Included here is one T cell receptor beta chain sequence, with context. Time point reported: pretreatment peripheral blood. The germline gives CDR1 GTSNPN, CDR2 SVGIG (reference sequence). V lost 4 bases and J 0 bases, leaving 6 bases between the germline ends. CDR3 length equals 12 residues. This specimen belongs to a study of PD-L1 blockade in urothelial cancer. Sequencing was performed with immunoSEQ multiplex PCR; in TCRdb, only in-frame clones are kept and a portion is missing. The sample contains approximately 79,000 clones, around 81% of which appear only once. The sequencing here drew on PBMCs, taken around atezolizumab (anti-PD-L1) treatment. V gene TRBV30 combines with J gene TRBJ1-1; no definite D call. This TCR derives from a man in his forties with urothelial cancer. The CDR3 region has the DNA TGTGCCTGGACAGAGGTGAACACTGAAGCTTTCTTT. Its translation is CAWTEVNTEAFF.